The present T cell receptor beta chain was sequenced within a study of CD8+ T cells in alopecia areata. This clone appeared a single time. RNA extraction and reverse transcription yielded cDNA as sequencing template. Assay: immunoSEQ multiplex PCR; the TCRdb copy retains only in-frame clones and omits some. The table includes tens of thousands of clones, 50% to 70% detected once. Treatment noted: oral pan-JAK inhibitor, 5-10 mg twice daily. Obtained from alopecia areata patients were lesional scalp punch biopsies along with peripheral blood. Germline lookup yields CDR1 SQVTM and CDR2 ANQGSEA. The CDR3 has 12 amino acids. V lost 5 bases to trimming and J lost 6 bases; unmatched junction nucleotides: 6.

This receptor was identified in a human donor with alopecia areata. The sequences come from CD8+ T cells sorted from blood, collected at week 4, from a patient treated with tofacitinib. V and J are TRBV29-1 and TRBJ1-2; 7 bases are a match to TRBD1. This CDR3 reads CSVRGQKNGYTF. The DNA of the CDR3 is TGCAGCGTTCGGGGACAGAAAAATGGCTACACCTTC.